Described below is a single T cell receptor beta chain sequence and its context. Its cognate antigen has yet to be identified. It has no much larger one-base neighbor in the sample; base qualities were not kept. The data belong to a study of beta chain features in type 1 diabetes (dated by TCRdb to the late 2010s). Background for the entire study: Patients and healthy donors did not differ in mean age, gender distribution, total cell number or subset yield. A total of 90 million to 140 million sorted cells were examined across all samples, and RNA yield correlated strongly with the number of cells per subset. The study compared the TCRB repertoires of sorted circulating CD4+ T cell subsets in recently diagnosed type 1 diabetes patients with those in matched healthy donors. Whereas all 30 or so donors provided naive and central memory subsets, regulatory and stem cell-like memory subsets were isolated from just 8 patients and roughly 8 healthy donors. What the authors observed across the whole study: Type 1 diabetes patients showed a moderate but significant shortening of TCRB CDR3 length in all four CD4+ subsets. Because cDNA rather than genomic DNA was sequenced, highly expressing activated cells could have been over-represented, although no difference in activation and CD3 levels was found between groups. PCR might favor shorter templates, but patient and control samples were amplified and corrected together, so any skew would affect both groups equally. Patients with type 1 diabetes made fewer insertions and deleted more nucleotides at VDJ recombination sites, implying thymic rearrangement abnormalities. Because small numbers of individuals were included in the HLA sub-analyses, any influence of HLA type on TCRB rearrangement was left unresolved. Naive, central memory and regulatory TCRB repertoires appeared more similar among patients than among healthy donors.

All of the isolated RNA was reverse transcribed with the High Capacity cDNA Reverse Transcription Kit, so expressed TCRB transcripts were sequenced. Naive, central memory and regulatory T cell samples underwent deep immunoSEQ sequencing, averaging about 3.57 million total reads per sample. After sorted cells were lysed in RLT buffer, RNA was extracted with DNase-treated RNeasy Micro or Mini kits, with the choice depending on cell number. Each cell subset was processed separately to prevent cross-contamination, with patient and healthy donor samples processed together. TCRB sequences were amplified from cDNA with the immunoSEQ multiplex PCR, producing 87-bp fragments spanning the CDR3 region. Amplicons were sequenced on the Illumina HiSeq platform. The authors processed their data as follows. Synthetic template baselines were used to correct PCR bias computationally, reads within Hamming distance 2 were collapsed, and singletons that could not be merged were discarded. Reads were aligned to IMGT to assign V, D and J genes, CDR3 length, and insertions or deletions at six rearrangement sites. Clonotype counts were normalized to sorted cell number within each subset before computing true diversity and Gini coefficients with the tcR R package. The overlap coefficient, calculated on TCRB nucleotide sequences, was used to quantify repertoire sharing. Out-of-frame TCRB sequences from naive cells were analyzed as a proxy for the pre-selection repertoire. TCRdb holds this immuneACCESS table with in-frame rearrangements only. Some clones are missing; in checked studies, unresolved V genes explain under half, and the rest has no known cause. For V, J and clone size, that table is used; D and trimming come from the DNA. A total of nearly 700,000 clones appear in this sample, roughly an eighth of them only once. Less than 0.025% of the sample belongs to the ten largest clones.

From each donor, a single peripheral blood sample of approximately 0.11 L on average was drawn into heparinised tubes. A BD FACSAria II was used to sort naive, central memory, regulatory and stem cell-like memory CD4+ T cells with a panel that included CD45RO, CCR7, CD25, CD127, CD95 and CD27. All sorted populations exceeded 95% purity. PBMCs were isolated right away by Lymphoprep density gradient centrifugation and were stained directly, without culture. So that batch effects would be minimized, each experiment stained and sorted samples in pairs, pairing one healthy donor with one patient. V and J lose 6 bases and 2 bases, and a span of 16 bases separates them. CDR1 and CDR2 are drawn from the germline V gene: MGHRA, YSYEKL. There are 15 amino acids in the CDR3, from cysteine to phenylalanine inclusive. Solely the CDR3 DNA is kept, with 45 bases framed from the first base.

The receptor comes from a man between 18 and 35 years old with type 1 diabetes. Sequenced input: naive CD4+ T cells from blood. The sample's cell subset or site label, decoded: true naive CD4+ T cells. The chain uses TRBV4-1 and TRBJ1-1, and the D gene may be TRBD1, 6 bases matching. The CDR3 region reads CASRIPGTLNTEAFF. In nucleotides, the sequence is TGCGCCAGCAGGATCCCCGGGACACTAAACACTGAAGCTTTCTTT.